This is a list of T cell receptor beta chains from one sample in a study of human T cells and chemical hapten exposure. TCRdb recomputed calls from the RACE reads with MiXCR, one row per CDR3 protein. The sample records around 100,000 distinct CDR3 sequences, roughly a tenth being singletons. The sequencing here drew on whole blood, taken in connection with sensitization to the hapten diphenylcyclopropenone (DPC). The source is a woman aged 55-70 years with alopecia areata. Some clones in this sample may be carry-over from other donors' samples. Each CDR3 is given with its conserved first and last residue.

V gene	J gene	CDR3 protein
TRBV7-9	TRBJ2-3	CASSTGASGTDTQYF
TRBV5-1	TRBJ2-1	CASRAPGANEQFF
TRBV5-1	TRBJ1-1	CASSPGGWGQNIEAFF
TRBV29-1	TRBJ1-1	CSVEARDSKAFF
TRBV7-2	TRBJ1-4	CASSLGWGKLFF
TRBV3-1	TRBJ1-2	CASSQERGAGLYGYTF
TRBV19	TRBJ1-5	CASSIGQILTQPQHF
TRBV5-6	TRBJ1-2	CASSPRTGTAYGYTF
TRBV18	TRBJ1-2	CASSPPGGSYGYTF
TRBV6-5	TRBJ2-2	CASSYSLDSSNTGELFF
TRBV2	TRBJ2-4	CASSVDRGIQYF
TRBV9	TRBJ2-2	CASSERQGSVSDTGELFF
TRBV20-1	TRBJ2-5	CSAYPFRGSQETQYF
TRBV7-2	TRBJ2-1	CASNDDPGPYNEQFF
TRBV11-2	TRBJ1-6	CASSSRSSYNSPLHF
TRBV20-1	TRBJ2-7	CSARDSIRDVYEQYF
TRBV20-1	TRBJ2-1	CSAFRGAGGSYNEQFF
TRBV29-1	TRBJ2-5	CSVEASKGETQYF
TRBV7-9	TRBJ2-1	CASRPDRGLYNEQFF
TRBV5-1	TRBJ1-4	CASSSTGGATNEKLFF
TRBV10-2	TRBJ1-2	CASSEPGHPPMNGYTF
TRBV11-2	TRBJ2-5	CASSPAQETQYF
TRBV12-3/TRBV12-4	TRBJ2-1	CASRPVGSGGYNEQFF
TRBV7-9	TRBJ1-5	CASSLGSGPGQPQHF
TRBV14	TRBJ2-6	CASSLTLFSGANVLTF
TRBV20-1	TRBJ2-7	CSARARTGATEQYF
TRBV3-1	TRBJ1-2	CASSQDVTGGNYGYTF
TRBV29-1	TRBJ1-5	CSVTWGKHSNQPQHF
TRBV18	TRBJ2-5	CASSPRQETQYF
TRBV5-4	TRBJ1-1	CASSWDSATEAFF
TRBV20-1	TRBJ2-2	CSARRGTSGTVANTGELFF
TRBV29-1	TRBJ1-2	CSVDRDYGYTF
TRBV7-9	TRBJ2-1	CASSSRTSGKGSYNEQFF